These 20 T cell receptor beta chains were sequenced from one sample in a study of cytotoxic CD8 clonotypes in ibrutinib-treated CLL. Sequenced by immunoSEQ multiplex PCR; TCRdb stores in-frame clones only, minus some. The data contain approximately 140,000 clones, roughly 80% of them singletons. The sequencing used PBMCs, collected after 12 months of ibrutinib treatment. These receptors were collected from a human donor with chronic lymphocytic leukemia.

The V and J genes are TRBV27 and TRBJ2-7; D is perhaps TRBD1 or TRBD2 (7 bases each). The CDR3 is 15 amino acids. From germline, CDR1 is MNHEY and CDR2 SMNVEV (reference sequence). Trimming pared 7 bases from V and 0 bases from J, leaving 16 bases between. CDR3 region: CASNFGEGASYEQYF. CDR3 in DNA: TGTGCCAGCAACTTTGGGGAGGGGGCCTCCTACGAGCAGTACTTC.

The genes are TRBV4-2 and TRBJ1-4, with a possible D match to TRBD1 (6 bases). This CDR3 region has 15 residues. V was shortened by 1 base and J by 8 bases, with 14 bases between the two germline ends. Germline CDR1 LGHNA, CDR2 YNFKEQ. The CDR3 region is CASSQVQGREEKLFF. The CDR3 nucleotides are TGTGCCAGCAGCCAAGTCCAGGGGCGGGAAGAAAAACTGTTTTTT.

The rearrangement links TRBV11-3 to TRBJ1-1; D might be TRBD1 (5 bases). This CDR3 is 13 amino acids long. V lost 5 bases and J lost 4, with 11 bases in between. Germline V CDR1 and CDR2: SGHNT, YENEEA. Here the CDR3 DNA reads TGTGCCAGCAGCATAACCGGGACCACTGAAGCTTTCTTT. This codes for CASSITGTTEAFF. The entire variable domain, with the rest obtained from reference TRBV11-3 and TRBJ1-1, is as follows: EAGVVQSPRYKIIEKKQPVAFWCNPISGHNTLYWYLQNLGQGPELLIRYENEEAVDDSQLPKDRFSAERLKGVDSTLKIQPAELGDSAVYLCASSITGTTEAFFGQGTRLTVV.

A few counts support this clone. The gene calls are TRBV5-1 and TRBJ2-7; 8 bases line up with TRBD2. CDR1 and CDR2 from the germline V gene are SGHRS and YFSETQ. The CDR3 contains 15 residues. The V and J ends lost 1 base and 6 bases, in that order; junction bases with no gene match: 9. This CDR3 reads CASSLNGRASLEQYF. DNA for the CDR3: TGCGCCAGCAGCTTGAACGGGAGGGCCTCGCTCGAGCAGTACTTC.

CDR3: CASSTDRGVGNTIYF. CDR3 DNA: TGTGCCAGCAGTACTGACAGGGGTGTAGGAAACACCATATATTTT. The chain joins TRBV28 to TRBJ1-3, with 8 bases fitting TRBD1. Germline values: CDR1 MDHEN, CDR2 SYDVKM. This CDR3 has 15 residues. V lost 5 bases and J lost 4; bases outside the gene matches: 7.

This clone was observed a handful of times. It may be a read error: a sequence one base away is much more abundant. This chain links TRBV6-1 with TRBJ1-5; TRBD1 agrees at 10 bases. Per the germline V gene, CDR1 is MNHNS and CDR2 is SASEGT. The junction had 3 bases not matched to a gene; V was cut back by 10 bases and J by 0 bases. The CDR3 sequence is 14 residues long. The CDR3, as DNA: TGTGCCACCGGGACAGGGGATAGCAATCAGCCCCAGCATTTT. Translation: CATGTGDSNQPQHF.

CDR3 in amino acids: CASSLDGGSSRTGFF. The CDR3 DNA follows: TGTGCCAGCAGCTTAGATGGAGGGTCGAGCAGGACGGGTTTCTTT. The chain recombines TRBV7-8 with TRBJ1-1; no firm D call. The CDR3 is 15 amino acids. Trimming stripped 1 base from V and 13 bases from J, with 22 bases between. Germline values: CDR1 SGHVS, CDR2 FQNEAQ.

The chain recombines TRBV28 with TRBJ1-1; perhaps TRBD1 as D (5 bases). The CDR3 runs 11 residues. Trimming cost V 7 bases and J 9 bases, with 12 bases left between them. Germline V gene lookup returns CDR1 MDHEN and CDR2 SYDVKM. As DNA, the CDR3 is TGTGCCAGCATCCACAGGAGCCAAGCTTTCTTT. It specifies CASIHRSQAFF.

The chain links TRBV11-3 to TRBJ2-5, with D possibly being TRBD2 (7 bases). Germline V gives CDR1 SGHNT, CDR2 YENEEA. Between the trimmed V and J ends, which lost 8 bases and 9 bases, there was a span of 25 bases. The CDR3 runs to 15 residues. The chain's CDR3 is CASARGAGAPQAQYF. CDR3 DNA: TGTGCCAGCGCCCGGGGGGCAGGGGCCCCCCAGGCCCAGTACTTC.

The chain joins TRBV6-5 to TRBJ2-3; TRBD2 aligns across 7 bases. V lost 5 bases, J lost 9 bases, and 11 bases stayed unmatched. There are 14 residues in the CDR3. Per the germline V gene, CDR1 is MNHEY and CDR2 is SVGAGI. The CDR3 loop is CASSTRLAEETQYF. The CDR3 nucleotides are TGTGCCAGCAGTACGCGACTAGCCGAGGAGACGCAGTATTTT.

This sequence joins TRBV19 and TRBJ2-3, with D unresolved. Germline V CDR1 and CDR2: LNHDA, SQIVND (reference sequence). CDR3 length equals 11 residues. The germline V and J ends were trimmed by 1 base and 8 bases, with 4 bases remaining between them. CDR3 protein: CASSIGSTQYF. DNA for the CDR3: TGTGCCAGTAGTATAGGTTCTACGCAGTATTTT.

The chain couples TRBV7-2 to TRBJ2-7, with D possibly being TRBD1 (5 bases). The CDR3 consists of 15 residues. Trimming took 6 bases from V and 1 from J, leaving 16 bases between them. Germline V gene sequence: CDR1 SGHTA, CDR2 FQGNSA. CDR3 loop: CASRPSLAGSYEQYF. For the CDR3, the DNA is TGTGCCAGCAGACCCTCCTTGGCAGGGTCCTACGAGCAGTACTTC.

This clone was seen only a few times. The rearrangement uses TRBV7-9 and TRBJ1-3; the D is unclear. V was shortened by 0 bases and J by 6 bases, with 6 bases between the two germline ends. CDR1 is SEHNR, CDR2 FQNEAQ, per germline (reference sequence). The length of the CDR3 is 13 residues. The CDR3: CASSLANLNTIYF. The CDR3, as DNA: TGTGCCAGCAGCTTAGCGAATCTAAACACCATATATTTT.

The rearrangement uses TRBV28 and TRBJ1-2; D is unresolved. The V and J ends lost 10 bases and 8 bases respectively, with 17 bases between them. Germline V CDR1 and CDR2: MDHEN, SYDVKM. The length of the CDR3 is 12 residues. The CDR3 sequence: CATSVGSEGYTF. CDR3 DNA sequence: TGTGCCACTTCGGTCGGATCGGAAGGCTACACCTTC.

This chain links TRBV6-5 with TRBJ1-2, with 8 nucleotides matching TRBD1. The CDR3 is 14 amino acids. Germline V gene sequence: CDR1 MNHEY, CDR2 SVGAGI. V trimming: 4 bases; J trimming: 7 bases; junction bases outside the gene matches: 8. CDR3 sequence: CASSLSGGNVGYTF. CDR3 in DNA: TGTGCCAGCAGTTTGTCAGGGGGCAACGTTGGCTACACCTTC.

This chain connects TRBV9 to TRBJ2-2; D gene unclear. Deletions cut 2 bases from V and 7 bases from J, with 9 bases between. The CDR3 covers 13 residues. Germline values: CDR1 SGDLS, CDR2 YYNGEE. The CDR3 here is CASSVRYGGELFF. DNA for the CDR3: TGTGCCAGCAGCGTCCGCTATGGCGGGGAGCTGTTTTTT.

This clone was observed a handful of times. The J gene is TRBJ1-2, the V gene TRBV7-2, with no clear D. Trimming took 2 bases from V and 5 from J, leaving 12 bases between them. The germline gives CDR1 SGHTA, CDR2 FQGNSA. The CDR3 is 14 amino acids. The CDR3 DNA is TGTGCCAGCAGCTTAAAGGGTCCCTCATATGGCTACACCTTC. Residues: CASSLKGPSYGYTF. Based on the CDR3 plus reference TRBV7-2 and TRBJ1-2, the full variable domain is GAGVSQSPSNKVTEKGKDVELRCDPISGHTALYWYRQSLGQGLEFLIYFQGNSAPDKSGLPSDRFSAERTGGSVSTLTIQRTQQEDSAVYLCASSLKGPSYGYTFGSGTRLTVV.

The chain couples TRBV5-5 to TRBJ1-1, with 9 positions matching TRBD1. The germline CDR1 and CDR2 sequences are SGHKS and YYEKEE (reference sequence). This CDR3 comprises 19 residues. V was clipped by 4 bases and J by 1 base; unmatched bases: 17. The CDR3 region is CASSPSGTGLNRPNTEAFF. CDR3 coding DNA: TGTGCCAGCAGCCCATCTGGGACAGGGTTAAATAGACCGAACACTGAAGCTTTCTTT.

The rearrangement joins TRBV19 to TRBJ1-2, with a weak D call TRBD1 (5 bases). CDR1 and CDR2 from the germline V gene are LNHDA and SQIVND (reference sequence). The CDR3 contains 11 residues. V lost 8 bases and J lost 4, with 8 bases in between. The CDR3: CASGGGYGYTF. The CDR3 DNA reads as TGTGCCAGTGGGGGAGGCTATGGCTACACCTTC.

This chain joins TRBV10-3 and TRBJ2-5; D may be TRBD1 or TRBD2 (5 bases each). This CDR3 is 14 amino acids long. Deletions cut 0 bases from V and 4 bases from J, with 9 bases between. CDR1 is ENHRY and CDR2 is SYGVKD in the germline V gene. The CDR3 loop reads CAISESLGVETQYF. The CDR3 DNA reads TGTGCCATCAGTGAGTCGTTGGGGGTAGAGACCCAGTACTTC.